Each of the 26 T cell receptor beta chains below was sequenced from the same sample in a study of T cells in Graves' hyperthyroidism and ophthalmopathy. Amplified TCR beta CDR3 regions derived from RNA transcripts. TCR CDR3 regions were first amplified by RT-PCR with HTBI primers. TCRdb reprocessed the multiplex PCR reads via MiXCR and lists one record per CDR3 protein. The sample carries around 540,000 distinct CDR3 sequences, roughly 16% recorded once. Material: blood. These receptors all come from a woman between 25 and 40 years old with Graves' ophthalmopathy.

This clonotype has a handful of counts. This chain links TRBV6-2 or TRBV6-3 with TRBJ2-7, with D possibly being TRBD1 (5 bases). The V and J ends lost 2 bases and 3 bases respectively, with 14 bases between them. This CDR3 is 15 amino acids long. Germline V lookup: CDR1 MNHEY, CDR2 SVGEGT. CDR3 in amino acids: CASSYVAGIRYEQYF. The CDR3 nucleotides read TGTGCCAGCAGTTACGTGGCAGGGATTCGCTACGAGCAGTACTTC.

This clonotype was found many times. The CDR3 region is CASSETLTTVGSPLHF. CDR3 DNA: TGTGCCAGCAGTGAAACTTTGACGACAGTTGGTTCACCCCTCCACTTT. This sequence joins TRBV2 and TRBJ1-6; perhaps TRBD1 as D (5 bases). The germline V gene has CDR1 SNHLY and CDR2 FYNNEI. This CDR3 comprises 16 residues. V lost 2 bases to trimming and J lost 9 bases, with 17 bases between them.

This clonotype was observed many times. The chain joins TRBV20-1 to TRBJ1-1, with TRBD1 matching 7 bases. The germline gives CDR1 DFQATT, CDR2 SNEGSKA (reference sequence). The CDR3 contains 17 residues. With 3 bases clipped from V and 0 bases from J, the junction kept 13 bases outside the gene matches. The CDR3 DNA reads TGCAGTGCTAGCACTCACTACCCGGGACAGATGAACACTGAAGCTTTCTTT. Its translation is CSASTHYPGQMNTEAFF.

This clonotype was seen at least ten times. The chain has TRBV3-1 and TRBJ1-1; no firm D call. The CDR3 loop spans 11 amino acids. Looked up from germline, CDR1 is LGHDT and CDR2 is YNNKEL (reference sequence). V lost 4 bases, J lost 8 bases, and 8 bases lay in between. DNA of the CDR3: TGTGCCAGCAGCCCAAGGTCCGAAGCTTTCTTT. This codes for CASSPRSEAFF. The full variable domain, completed using reference TRBV3-1 and TRBJ1-1, is DTAVSQTPKYLVTQMGNDKSIKCEQNLGHDTMYWYKQDSKKFLKIMFSYNNKELIINETVPNRFSPKSPDKAHLNLHINSLELGDSAVYFCASSPRSEAFFGQGTRLTVV.

The rearrangement uses TRBV28 and TRBJ2-7; 8 bases fit TRBD1. The V gene end was trimmed by 11 bases and the J gene end by 6 bases; junction bases not matched to a gene: 6. CDR3 length equals 11 residues. Per germline, CDR1 MDHEN and CDR2 SYDVKM. CDR3 nucleotide sequence: TGTGCCGGCGGACAGGGAAGCGAGCAGTACTTC. Residues: CAGGQGSEQYF.

This clonotype turned up a few times. The gene calls are TRBV15 and TRBJ1-6; 9 bases match TRBD1. V was pared by 5 bases and J by 11 bases, with 7 bases of the junction left unmatched. Per germline, CDR1 LNHNV and CDR2 YYDKDF (reference sequence). CDR3 length: 14 amino acids. The CDR3, as DNA: TGTGCCACCAGCCTGGACAGGGGAAGCACACCCCTCCACTTT. Residues: CATSLDRGSTPLHF.

The chain employs TRBV29-1 and TRBJ2-7; D not resolved. CDR1 is SQVTM, CDR2 ANQGSEA, per germline. V lost 0 bases and J lost 4, with 10 bases in between. The CDR3 sequence is 13 residues long. The CDR3 DNA reads as TGCAGCGTTGAAGAAGGTCAGAAGTACGAGCAGTACTTC. Translation: CSVEEGQKYEQYF.

This clonotype was recorded many times. The chain employs TRBV5-1 and TRBJ2-1; 10 bases are a match to TRBD2. J gave up 4 bases and V 0 bases, and 10 bases lay outside the gene matches. Germline V gene data show CDR1 as SGHRS and CDR2 as YFSETQ. The CDR3 totals 18 residues. CDR3 nucleotide sequence: TGCGCCAGCAGCTTGGACCCCATAGCGGGAGGAGGATACAATGAGCAGTTCTTC. This translates into CASSLDPIAGGGYNEQFF.

This clonotype was seen at least ten times. V gene TRBV20-1 combines with J gene TRBJ2-1; a weak D match, TRBD1 (5 bases). Trimming took 5 bases from V and 2 from J, leaving 16 bases between them. Per the germline V gene, CDR1 is DFQATT and CDR2 is SNEGSKA (reference sequence). The CDR3 totals 15 residues. As DNA, the CDR3 is TGCAGTGCTTACCCCGCTAGGGGCCCCTACAATGAGCAGTTCTTC. Protein sequence: CSAYPARGPYNEQFF.

The chain carries TRBV20-1 and TRBJ2-2; a possible D gene is TRBD1 (6 bases). The CDR3 totals 15 residues. The germline V gene has CDR1 DFQATT and CDR2 SNEGSKA (reference sequence). The V and J ends lost 1 base and 7 bases respectively, with 16 bases between them. As DNA, the CDR3 is TGCAGTGCTAGAGTGGGGCAGGGGAGCGGCGGGGAGCTGTTTTTT. As protein: CSARVGQGSGGELFF.

There are many counts of this clonotype. This sequence joins TRBV7-2 and TRBJ2-3; perhaps TRBD2 as D (5 bases). In germline, CDR1 is SGHTA, CDR2 FQGNSA. Trimming pared 1 base from V and 6 bases from J, leaving 8 bases between. The CDR3 extends over 13 amino acids. The CDR3 nucleotides read TGTGCCAGCAGCTTAGTAACTAGGGATACGCAGTATTTT. Amino acid sequence: CASSLVTRDTQYF.

V usage is TRBV7-9 and J usage is TRBJ2-7; D gene uncertain. V was cut by 6 bases and J by 2 bases, with 11 bases left in between. This CDR3 region has 13 residues. The V gene's germline CDR1 is SEHNR and CDR2 FQNEAQ (reference sequence). The CDR3 reads CASSPHTPYEQYF. CDR3 DNA: TGTGCCAGCAGTCCTCACACGCCCTACGAGCAGTACTTC.

This clonotype was recorded many times. The gene calls are TRBV6-1 and TRBJ1-2; TRBD1 matches at 7 bases. Germline trimming cut 5 bases from V and 4 bases from J; bases unmatched to any gene: 13. CDR3 length equals 16 residues. CDR1 and CDR2 (germline): MNHNS, SASEGT. CDR3 sequence reads: CASSYWSGQNLYGYTF. The CDR3 DNA reads as TGTGCCAGCAGTTATTGGTCGGGACAGAATCTCTATGGCTACACCTTC.

This clonotype was found many times. The V call is TRBV20-1, the J call TRBJ2-5, with 10 bases lining up with TRBD2. The CDR3 runs to 14 residues. In germline, CDR1 is DFQATT, CDR2 SNEGSKA (reference sequence). J was trimmed by 5 bases and V by 6 bases; bases with no gene match: 9. This CDR3 reads CSAPASGSLETQYF. The CDR3 DNA is TGCAGTGCCCCGGCTAGCGGGAGCCTGGAGACCCAGTACTTC.

This clonotype appeared many times. The V call is TRBV12-3 or TRBV12-4, the J call TRBJ2-2, with D hard to call. The CDR3 loop spans 13 amino acids. With 10 bases removed from V and 5 bases from J, the gap between germline ends came to 14 bases. CDR3 sequence reads: CATCRSRTGELFF. CDR3 sequence (DNA): TGTGCCACCTGTCGAAGTAGAACCGGGGAGCTGTTTTTT.

Many counts were recorded for this clonotype. This chain connects TRBV28 to TRBJ1-5; TRBD1 might be the D (5 bases). The CDR3 is 13 amino acids. The germline V and J ends were trimmed by 7 bases and 3 bases, with 10 bases remaining between them. Per the germline V gene, CDR1 is MDHEN and CDR2 is SYDVKM. CDR3 loop: CASTGAINQPQHF. CDR3 DNA sequence: TGTGCCAGCACCGGGGCGATCAATCAGCCCCAGCATTTT.

This chain connects TRBV3-1 to TRBJ2-7, with 12 bases lining up with TRBD2. Trimming removed 4 bases from V and 5 bases from J; junction bases left unmatched: 9. The CDR3 loop spans 16 amino acids. The germline CDR1 and CDR2 sequences are LGHDT and YNNKEL (reference sequence). CDR3 nucleotide sequence: TGTGCCAGCAGCCCGGCTACTAGCGGGAGGTCCCACGAGCAGTACTTC. Translation: CASSPATSGRSHEQYF.

The V and J genes are TRBV5-1 and TRBJ1-3, with a possible D match to TRBD1 (5 bases). CDR3 size: 15 residues. The germline gives CDR1 SGHRS, CDR2 YFSETQ. V lost 0 bases to trimming and J lost 4 bases, with 11 bases between them. The CDR3 is CASSLEWQGGNTIYF. CDR3 nucleotide sequence: TGCGCCAGCAGCTTGGAATGGCAGGGAGGAAACACCATATATTTT.

This clonotype has a count of ten or more. J is TRBJ2-7 and V is TRBV7-3; the D gene is possibly TRBD1 (6 bases). The germline V gene encodes CDR1 SGHTA and CDR2 FQGTGA. The length of the CDR3 is 14 residues. Trimming took 2 bases from V and 4 from J, leaving 12 bases between them. This CDR3 reads CASSLGVQGYEQYF. DNA for the CDR3: TGTGCCAGCAGCTTAGGTGTACAGGGATACGAGCAGTACTTC.

The V call is TRBV29-1, the J call TRBJ2-3; D tentatively reads TRBD1 or TRBD2 (6 bases each). CDR3 length equals 12 residues. In germline, CDR1 is SQVTM, CDR2 ANQGSEA. V dropped 3 bases and J dropped 6 bases, with 10 bases sitting between them. DNA of the CDR3: TGCAGCGTTGAGGAGGGGGAGGATACGCAGTATTTT. Protein: CSVEEGEDTQYF.

The table lists this clonotype with many counts. The chain has TRBV3-1 and TRBJ2-7, with D perhaps matching TRBD1 or TRBD2 (5 bases each). This CDR3 spans 13 amino acids. Germline CDR1 and CDR2: LGHDT and YNNKEL (reference sequence). V lost 1 base, J lost 7 bases, and 11 bases lay in between. The CDR3 sequence is CASSQAGPGEQYF. DNA of the CDR3: TGTGCCAGCAGCCAAGCGGGGCCGGGGGAGCAGTACTTC.

This clonotype was seen repeatedly, ten times or more. The chain links TRBV29-1 to TRBJ2-5; D is possibly TRBD2 (6 bases). Deletions cut 4 bases from V and 0 bases from J, with 18 bases between. This CDR3 is 16 amino acids long. Germline loops: CDR1 SQVTM, CDR2 ANQGSEA. CDR3 sequence (DNA): TGCAGCGTTGCCGCCCCGAGGGGACTCGACCAAGAGACCCAGTACTTC. Translation: CSVAAPRGLDQETQYF.

CDR3 protein: CASSLASPGQGTYEQYF. The CDR3 bases are TGTGCCAGCAGCTTAGCCTCTCCGGGACAGGGAACCTACGAGCAGTACTTC. This chain links TRBV7-8 with TRBJ2-7; 9 positions match TRBD1. This CDR3 is built from 17 residues. The V segment lost 0 bases and the J segment 2 bases; nucleotides outside the gene matches: 8. CDR1 and CDR2 (germline): SGHVS, FQNEAQ.

The chain recombines TRBV20-1 with TRBJ2-1, with 15 bases identical to TRBD2. The ends lost 3 bases at V and 6 bases at J; junction bases unmatched: 6. CDR1 is DFQATT, CDR2 SNEGSKA, per germline (reference sequence). This CDR3 is 16 amino acids long. CDR3 sequence: CSASFGLAGGPNEQFF. For the CDR3, the DNA is TGCAGTGCTAGCTTTGGACTAGCGGGAGGGCCCAATGAGCAGTTCTTC.

The chain links TRBV12-3 or TRBV12-4 to TRBJ2-5; D gene ambiguous. With 2 bases removed from V and 5 bases from J, the gap between germline ends came to 6 bases. The CDR3 has 12 amino acids. DNA of the CDR3: TGTGCCAGCAGTTTAAAAGGGGAGACCCAGTACTTC. Amino acid sequence: CASSLKGETQYF.

The chain couples TRBV20-1 to TRBJ2-1; a weak D match, TRBD2 (6 bases). V lost 5 bases, J lost 0 bases, and 14 bases lay in between. From germline, CDR1 is DFQATT and CDR2 SNEGSKA (reference sequence). This CDR3 has 15 amino acids. The CDR3 loop is CSALDGGPSYNEQFF. Written as DNA, the CDR3 is TGCAGTGCTCTAGATGGAGGGCCCTCCTACAATGAGCAGTTCTTC.